Detailed here is one TCR beta chain. This table comes from immunoSEQ multiplex PCR, and its TCRdb copy is limited to in-frame clones, with some not included. The sample holds roughly 48,000 clones, approximately 82% seen once. The source of the sample is a study of blood T cell repertoires in COVID-19. Sample: peripheral blood. The receptor comes from a human donor in a cohort sampled during active COVID-19.

This chain's CDR3 is CASSLFRDTEAFF. The CDR3 DNA is TGTGCCAGCAGTTTATTCAGGGATACTGAAGCTTTCTTT. The chain joins TRBV27 to TRBJ1-1; the D gene is possibly TRBD1 (5 bases). This CDR3 contains 13 residues. Trimming left V 1 base short and J 5 bases short, with 8 bases between. The V gene's germline CDR1 is MNHEY and CDR2 SMNVEV (reference sequence).